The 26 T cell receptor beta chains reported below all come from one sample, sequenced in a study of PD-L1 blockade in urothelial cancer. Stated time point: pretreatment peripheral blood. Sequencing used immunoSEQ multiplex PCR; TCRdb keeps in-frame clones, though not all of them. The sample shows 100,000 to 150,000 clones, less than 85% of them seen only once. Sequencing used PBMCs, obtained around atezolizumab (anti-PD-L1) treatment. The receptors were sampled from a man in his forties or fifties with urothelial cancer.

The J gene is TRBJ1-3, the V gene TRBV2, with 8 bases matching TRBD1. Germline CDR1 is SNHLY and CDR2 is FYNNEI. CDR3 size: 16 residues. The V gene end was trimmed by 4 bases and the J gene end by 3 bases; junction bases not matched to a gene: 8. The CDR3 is CASSGPGTGGGNTIYF. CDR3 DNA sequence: TGTGCCAGCAGTGGCCCCGGGACAGGTGGTGGAAACACCATATATTTT.

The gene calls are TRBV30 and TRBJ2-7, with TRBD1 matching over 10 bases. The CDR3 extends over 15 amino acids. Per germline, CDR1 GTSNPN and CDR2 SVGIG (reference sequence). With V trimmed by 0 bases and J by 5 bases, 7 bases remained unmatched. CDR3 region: CAWSVRTGGTDEQYF. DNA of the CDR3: TGTGCCTGGAGTGTAAGGACAGGGGGTACCGACGAGCAGTACTTC.

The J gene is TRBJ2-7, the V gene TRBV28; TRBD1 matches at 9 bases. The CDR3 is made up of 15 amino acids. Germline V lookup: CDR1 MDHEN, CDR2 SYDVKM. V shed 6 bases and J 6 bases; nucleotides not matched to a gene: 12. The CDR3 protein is CASSPPGTGFFEQYF. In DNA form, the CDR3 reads TGTGCCAGCAGCCCCCCCGGGACAGGGTTTTTCGAGCAGTACTTC.

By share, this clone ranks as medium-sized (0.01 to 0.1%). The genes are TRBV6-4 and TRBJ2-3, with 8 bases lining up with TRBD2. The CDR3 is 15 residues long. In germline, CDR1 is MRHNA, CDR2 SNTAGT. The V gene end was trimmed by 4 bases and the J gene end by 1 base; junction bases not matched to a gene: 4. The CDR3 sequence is CASSAAGDGTDTQYF. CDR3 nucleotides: TGTGCCAGCAGTGCAGCGGGAGACGGCACAGATACGCAGTATTTT.

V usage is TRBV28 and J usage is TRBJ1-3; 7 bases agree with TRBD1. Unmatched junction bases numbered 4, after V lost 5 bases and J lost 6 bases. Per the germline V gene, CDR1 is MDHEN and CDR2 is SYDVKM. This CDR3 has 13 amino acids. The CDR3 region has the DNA TGTGCCAGCAGTCAGGGACAGTCAAACACCATATATTTT. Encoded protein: CASSQGQSNTIYF. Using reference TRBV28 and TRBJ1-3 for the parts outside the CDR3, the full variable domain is DVKVTQSSRYLVKRTGEKVFLECVQDMDHENMFWYRQDPGLGLRLIYFSYDVKMKEKGDIPEGYSVSREKKERFSLILESASTNQTSMYLCASSQGQSNTIYFGEGSWLTVV.

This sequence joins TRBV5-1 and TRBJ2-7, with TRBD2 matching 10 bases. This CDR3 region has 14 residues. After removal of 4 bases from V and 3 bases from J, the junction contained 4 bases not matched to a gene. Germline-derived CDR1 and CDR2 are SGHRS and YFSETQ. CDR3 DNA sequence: TGCGCCAGCAGCCGAGCGGGAGGGTTCTACGAGCAGTACTTC. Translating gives CASSRAGGFYEQYF.

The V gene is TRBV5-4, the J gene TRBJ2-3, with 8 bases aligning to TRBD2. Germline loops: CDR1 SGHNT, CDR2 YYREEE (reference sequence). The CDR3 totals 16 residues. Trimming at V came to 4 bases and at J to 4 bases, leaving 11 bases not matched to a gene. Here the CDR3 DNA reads TGTGCCAGCAGCCCAGAGCGGGAGTCGTTCCCAGATACGCAGTATTTT. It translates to CASSPERESFPDTQYF.

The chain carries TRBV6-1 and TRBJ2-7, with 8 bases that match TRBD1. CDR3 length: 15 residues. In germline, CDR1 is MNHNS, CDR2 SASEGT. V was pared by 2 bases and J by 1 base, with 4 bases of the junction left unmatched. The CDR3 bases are TGTGCCAGCAGTGAACAGGGGGCGGCGTCCTACGAGCAGTACTTC. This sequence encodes CASSEQGAASYEQYF.

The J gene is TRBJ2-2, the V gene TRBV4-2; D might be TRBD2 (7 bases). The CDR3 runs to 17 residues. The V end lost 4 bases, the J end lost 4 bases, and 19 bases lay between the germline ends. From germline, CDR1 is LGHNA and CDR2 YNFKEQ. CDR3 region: CASSRAPGGAVTGELFF. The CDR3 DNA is TGTGCCAGCAGCCGGGCCCCGGGGGGCGCTGTCACCGGGGAGCTGTTTTTT.

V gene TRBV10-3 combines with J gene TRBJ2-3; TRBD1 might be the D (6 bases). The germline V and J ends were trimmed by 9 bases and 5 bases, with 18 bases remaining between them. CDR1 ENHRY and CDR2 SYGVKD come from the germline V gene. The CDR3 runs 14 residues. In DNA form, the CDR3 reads TGTGCCATAACAGGACAGAGTTTTCAAGATACGCAGTATTTT. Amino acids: CAITGQSFQDTQYF.

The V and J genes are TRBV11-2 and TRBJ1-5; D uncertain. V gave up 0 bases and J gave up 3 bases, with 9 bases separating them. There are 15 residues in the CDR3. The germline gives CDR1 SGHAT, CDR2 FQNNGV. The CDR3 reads CASSLESSSNQPQHF. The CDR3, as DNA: TGTGCCAGCAGCTTAGAAAGTAGTTCCAATCAGCCCCAGCATTTT.

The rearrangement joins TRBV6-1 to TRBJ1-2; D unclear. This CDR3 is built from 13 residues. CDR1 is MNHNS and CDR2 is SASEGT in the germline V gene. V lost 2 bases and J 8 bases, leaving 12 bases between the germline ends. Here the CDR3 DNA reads TGTGCCAGCAGTGAACAGGCGGGTAGGGGCTACACCTTC. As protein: CASSEQAGRGYTF.

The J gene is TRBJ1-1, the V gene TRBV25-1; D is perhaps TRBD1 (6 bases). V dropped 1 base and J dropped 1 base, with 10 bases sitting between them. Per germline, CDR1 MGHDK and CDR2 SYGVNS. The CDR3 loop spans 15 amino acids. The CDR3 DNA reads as TGTGCCAGCAGTGAATCTGGGACACAGAACACTGAAGCTTTCTTT. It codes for CASSESGTQNTEAFF.

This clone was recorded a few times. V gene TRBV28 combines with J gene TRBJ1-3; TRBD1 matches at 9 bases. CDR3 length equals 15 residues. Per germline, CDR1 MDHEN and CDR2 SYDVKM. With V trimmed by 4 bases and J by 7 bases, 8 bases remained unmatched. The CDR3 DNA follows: TGTGCCAGCAGTTCGGTCCCGACAGGGGGTAACACCATATATTTT. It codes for CASSSVPTGGNTIYF.

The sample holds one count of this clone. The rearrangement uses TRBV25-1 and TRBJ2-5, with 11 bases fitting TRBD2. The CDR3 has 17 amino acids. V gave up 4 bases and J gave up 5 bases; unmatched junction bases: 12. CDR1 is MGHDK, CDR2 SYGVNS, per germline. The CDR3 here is CASSASQTSGMQETQYF. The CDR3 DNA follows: TGTGCCAGCAGTGCTTCTCAGACTAGCGGGATGCAGGAGACCCAGTACTTC.

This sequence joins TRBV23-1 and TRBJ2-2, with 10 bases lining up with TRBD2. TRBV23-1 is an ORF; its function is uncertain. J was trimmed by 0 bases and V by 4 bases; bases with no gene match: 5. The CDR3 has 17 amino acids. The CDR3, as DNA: TGCGCCAGCAGTCGACATAGCGGGAGGACGAACACCGGGGAGCTGTTTTTT. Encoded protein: CASSRHSGRTNTGELFF.

CDR3 loop: CASSFSGGAYEQYF. The CDR3 region has the DNA TGTGCCAGCAGTTTTTCCGGCGGAGCTTACGAGCAGTACTTC. The chain combines TRBV28 with TRBJ2-7; D gene uncertain. The CDR3 loop spans 14 amino acids. Germline CDR1 is MDHEN and CDR2 is SYDVKM. V lost 3 bases and J lost 4, with 13 bases in between.

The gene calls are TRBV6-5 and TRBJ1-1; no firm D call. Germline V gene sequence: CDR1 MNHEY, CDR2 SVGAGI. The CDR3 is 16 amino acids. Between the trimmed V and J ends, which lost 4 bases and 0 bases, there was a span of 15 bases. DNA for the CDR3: TGTGCCAGCAGTTTCGGGAACCTAATCATGAACACTGAAGCTTTCTTT. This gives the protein CASSFGNLIMNTEAFF.

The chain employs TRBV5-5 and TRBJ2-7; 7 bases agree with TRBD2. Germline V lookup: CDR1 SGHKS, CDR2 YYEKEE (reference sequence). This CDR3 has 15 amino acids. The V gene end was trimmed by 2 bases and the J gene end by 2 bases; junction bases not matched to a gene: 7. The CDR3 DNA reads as TGTGCCAGCAGCTTTAGATGGGGGGGACCCTACGAGCAGTACTTC. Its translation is CASSFRWGGPYEQYF.

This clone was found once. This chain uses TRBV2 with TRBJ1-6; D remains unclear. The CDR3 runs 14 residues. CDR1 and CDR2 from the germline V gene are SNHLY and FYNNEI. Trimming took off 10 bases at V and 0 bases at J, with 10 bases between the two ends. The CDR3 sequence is CATIGGSYNSPLHF. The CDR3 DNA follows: TGTGCCACCATAGGAGGCTCCTATAATTCACCCCTCCACTTT.

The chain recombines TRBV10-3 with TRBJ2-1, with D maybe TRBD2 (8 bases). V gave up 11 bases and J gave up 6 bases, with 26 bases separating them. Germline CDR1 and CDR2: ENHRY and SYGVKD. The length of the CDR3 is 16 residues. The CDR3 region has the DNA TGTGCCGCCGGGGGGGGCACGGGGACAGCTTCCAATGAGCAGTTCTTC. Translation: CAAGGGTGTASNEQFF.

The CDR3 DNA follows: TGTGCCAGCAGCTTAGGGAGGGCCACAGATACGCAGTATTTT. This sequence encodes CASSLGRATDTQYF. The rearrangement uses TRBV7-2 and TRBJ2-3; maybe TRBD2 (6 bases). V dropped 1 base and J dropped 2 bases, with 7 bases sitting between them. The CDR3 is 14 amino acids. Germline-derived CDR1 and CDR2 are SGHTA and FQGNSA.

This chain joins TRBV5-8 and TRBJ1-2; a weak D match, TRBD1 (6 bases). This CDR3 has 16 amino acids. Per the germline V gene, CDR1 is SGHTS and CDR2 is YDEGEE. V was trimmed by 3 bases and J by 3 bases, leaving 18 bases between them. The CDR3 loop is CASSSSRWGRDYGYTF. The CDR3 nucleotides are TGTGCCAGCAGCTCCTCTCGCTGGGGGCGCGACTATGGCTACACCTTC.

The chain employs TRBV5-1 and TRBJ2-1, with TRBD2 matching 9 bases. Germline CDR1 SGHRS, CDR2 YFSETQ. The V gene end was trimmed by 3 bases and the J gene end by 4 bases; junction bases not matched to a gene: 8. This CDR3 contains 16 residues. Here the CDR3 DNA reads TGCGCCAGCAGCTCGCGACCTAGCGGGGTTTACAATGAGCAGTTCTTC. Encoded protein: CASSSRPSGVYNEQFF. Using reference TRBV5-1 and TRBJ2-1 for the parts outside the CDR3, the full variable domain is KAGVTQTPRYLIKTRGQQVTLSCSPISGHRSVSWYQQTPGQGLQFLFEYFSETQRNKGNFPGRFSGRQFSNSRSEMNVSTLELGDSALYLCASSSRPSGVYNEQFFGPGTRLTVL.

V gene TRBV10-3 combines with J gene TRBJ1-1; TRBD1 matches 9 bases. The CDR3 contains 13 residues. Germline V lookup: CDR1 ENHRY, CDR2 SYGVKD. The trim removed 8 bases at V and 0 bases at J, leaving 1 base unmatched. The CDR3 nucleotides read TGTGCCATCGGGGACAGGGTGAACACTGAAGCTTTCTTT. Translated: CAIGDRVNTEAFF.

As DNA, the CDR3 is TGCGCCAGCAGCCCTGGGGAGGGCCCCGGGCCCCAGCATTTT. It specifies CASSPGEGPGPQHF. The chain employs TRBV5-1 and TRBJ1-5; D remains ambiguous. This CDR3 is built from 14 residues. V lost 4 bases and J lost 9, with 17 bases in between. CDR1 is SGHRS and CDR2 is YFSETQ in the germline V gene.